This section outlines one TCR beta chain sequence together with its context. These data come from a study of blood T cell repertoires in COVID-19. About the research overall: There were acute and convalescent COVID-19 samples, and they came from the United States, Italy and Spain. The cDNA or gDNA used as material had been derived from T cells, B-cell-depleted T cells, or PBMCs.

Original processing methods: Reference gene primer amplification gave nucleated cell count estimates. Sequencing was performed with immunoSEQ multiplex PCR; in TCRdb, only in-frame clones are kept and a portion is missing. V, J and clone size were drawn from that table, and D and trimming were deduced from the DNA. The table includes under 200,000 clones, 87% detected once. Germline CDR1 reads LNHDA; CDR2 reads SQIVND (reference sequence). With V trimmed by 5 bases and J by 3 bases, 7 bases remained unmatched. CDR3 length equals 15 residues. The rearrangement joins TRBV19 to TRBJ1-2; 9 bases map to TRBD1. The sample was peripheral blood. This TCR was recovered from a man aged 55 to 70 with active or convalescent COVID-19. The CDR3 region has the DNA TGTGCCAGTAGTCGGGGGACAGGGAGCGACTATGGCTACACCTTC. This encodes CASSRGTGSDYGYTF.